This entry describes one T cell receptor (beta chain). Repertoires were generated with immunoSEQ multiplex PCR, while TCRdb's copy carries only in-frame clones and drops some. The table has about 170,000 clones, around 90% seen once. This sample is part of a study of control samples from healthy donors and cancer patients. V lost 8 bases to trimming and J lost 3 bases; unmatched junction nucleotides: 1. The CDR3 has 13 amino acids. This chain joins TRBV12-3 or TRBV12-4 and TRBJ2-3; TRBD1 matches 11 bases. The TCR comes from a woman aged 30 to 39 in good health. Sequenced sample: blood. CDR3 bases: TGTGCCAGCGGGACAGGGGGAACAGATACGCAGTATTTT. Translated: CASGTGGTDTQYF.